These 27 T cell receptor beta chains originate from one sample sequenced in a study of blood T cell repertoires in COVID-19. The data were produced by immunoSEQ multiplex PCR, yet TCRdb's version contains in-frame clones alone and is incomplete. Among some 190,000 clones, roughly 80% were seen once, and the ten largest hold 6.9%. The sample was peripheral blood. All receptors come from a man in his sixties with acute or convalescent COVID-19.

Of note for this clone: Additional DNA sequences in this sample encode the identical CDR3. The genes are TRBV29-1 and TRBJ1-5, with 7 nucleotides matching TRBD1. There are 13 residues in the CDR3. Germline CDR1 is SQVTM and CDR2 is ANQGSEA. Germline trimming cut 6 bases from V and 1 base from J; bases unmatched to any gene: 3. CDR3 sequence: CSVKTGSNQPQHF. The CDR3 DNA reads TGCAGCGTAAAGACAGGGAGCAATCAGCCCCAGCATTTT.

Turning to this clone: This specimen includes other DNA sequences encoding the same CDR3. The chain couples TRBV27 to TRBJ1-1; a possible D gene is TRBD1 (6 bases). There are 14 residues in the CDR3. The V end was cut by 2 bases, the J end by 1 base, with 8 bases between. Germline V gene data show CDR1 as MNHEY and CDR2 as SMNVEV (reference sequence). CDR3 in DNA: TGTGCCAGCAGTTTAGGGGGGGCGAACACTGAAGCTTTCTTT. Protein: CASSLGGANTEAFF.

V gene TRBV28 combines with J gene TRBJ2-2; a weak D match, TRBD1 (6 bases). Trimming removed 8 bases from V and 4 bases from J, with 11 bases in between. CDR1 and CDR2 (germline): MDHEN, SYDVKM. The CDR3 spans 13 residues. This CDR3 reads CASSGAGTGELFF. Written as DNA, the CDR3 is TGTGCCAGCTCAGGGGCGGGCACCGGGGAGCTGTTTTTT.

The chain carries TRBV12-3 or TRBV12-4 and TRBJ1-1, with D perhaps matching TRBD1 (5 bases). The CDR3 extends over 13 amino acids. The germline V and J ends were trimmed by 8 bases and 5 bases, with 15 bases remaining between them. The CDR3 nucleotides read TGTGCCAGCCGACGACAGCTTGGGACTGAAGCTTTCTTT. Protein sequence: CASRRQLGTEAFF.

This chain connects TRBV6-5 to TRBJ2-7; TRBD2 matches 9 bases. The CDR3 runs to 15 residues. Germline CDR1 MNHEY, CDR2 SVGAGI. V shed 7 bases, J shed 2 bases, and the junction held 9 bases outside the gene matches. The CDR3 nucleotides are TGTGCCAGCATCCCATTGCGGGAGGGCACCTACGAGCAGTACTTC. This gives the protein CASIPLREGTYEQYF.

V and J are TRBV4-1 and TRBJ2-1; 7 nucleotides match TRBD1. The CDR3 extends over 15 amino acids. The J segment lost 6 bases and the V segment lost 4 bases, leaving 9 bases of the junction unmatched. The V gene's germline CDR1 is MGHRA and CDR2 YSYEKL. The CDR3 region is CASSLEGARLNEQFF. The CDR3 DNA reads as TGCGCCAGCAGCCTTGAGGGGGCGCGTCTCAATGAGCAGTTCTTC.

The V call is TRBV6-2 or TRBV6-3, the J call TRBJ1-5, with D perhaps matching TRBD1 (6 bases). This CDR3 contains 17 residues. Trimming cost V 4 bases and J 4 bases, with 20 bases left between them. The germline V gene encodes CDR1 MNHEY and CDR2 SVGEGT. The CDR3 DNA is TGTGCCAGCAGTTTCGCAGGGGTGCCCCAGGGTAATCAGCCCCAGCATTTT. It specifies CASSFAGVPQGNQPQHF.

The chain uses TRBV6-5 and TRBJ2-3; the match to TRBD1 covers 8 bases. Germline CDR1 reads MNHEY; CDR2 reads SVGAGI. Trimming removed 4 bases from V and 2 bases from J; junction bases left unmatched: 5. The CDR3 is made up of 15 amino acids. The CDR3 nucleotides are TGTGCCAGCAGTTCCCGGGACAGGAACACAGATACGCAGTATTTT. As protein: CASSSRDRNTDTQYF.

This clone was counted a few times. The chain employs TRBV29-1 and TRBJ1-2, with D uncertain. Germline CDR1 SQVTM, CDR2 ANQGSEA. This CDR3 is 15 amino acids long. Trimming shortened V by 2 bases and J by 4 bases, and 17 bases separated the two germline ends. As DNA, the CDR3 is TGCAGCGTTGAAAGAGGGCTGAAGGAGCTCTATGGCTACACCTTC. This translates into CSVERGLKELYGYTF. The whole variable domain, filled in from reference TRBV29-1 and TRBJ1-2, reads SAVISQKPSRDICQRGTSLTIQCQVDSQVTMMFWYRQQPGQSLTLIATANQGSEATYESGFVIDKFPISRPNLTFSTLTVSNMSPEDSSIYLCSVERGLKELYGYTFGSGTRLTVV.

This clone was seen only a few times. The chain couples TRBV10-3 to TRBJ2-3; D call uncertain. V was trimmed by 0 bases and J by 0 bases, leaving 10 bases between them. Per germline, CDR1 ENHRY and CDR2 SYGVKD. The CDR3 runs to 16 residues. CDR3 DNA sequence: TGTGCCATCAGTGAGTCGAAAGCGTATAGCACAGATACGCAGTATTTT. Protein sequence: CAISESKAYSTDTQYF.

In DNA form, the CDR3 reads TGTGCCAGCTCACCGACCCTATTGGGCAATCCCAATCAGCCCCAGCATTTT. Its protein product is CASSPTLLGNPNQPQHF. The genes are TRBV18 and TRBJ1-5; D is undetermined. There are 17 residues in the CDR3. CDR1 is KGHSH, CDR2 LQKENI, per germline. Trimming removed 3 bases from V and 3 bases from J, with 18 bases in between.

The J gene is TRBJ1-5, the V gene TRBV7-9; D may be TRBD1 (6 bases). This CDR3 is 13 amino acids long. Looked up from germline, CDR1 is SEHNR and CDR2 is FQNEAQ (reference sequence). V dropped 7 bases and J dropped 1 base, with 8 bases sitting between them. The CDR3 reads CASNQGSNQPQHF. Here the CDR3 DNA reads TGTGCCAGCAACCAGGGGAGCAATCAGCCCCAGCATTTT.

This clone was counted a single time. V is TRBV4-1 and J is TRBJ1-1; possibly TRBD1 for D (6 bases). Trimming removed 4 bases from V and 2 bases from J, with 11 bases in between. The CDR3 consists of 14 residues. Germline CDR1 and CDR2: MGHRA and YSYEKL. Written as DNA, the CDR3 is TGCGCCAGCAGCCTCGGACAGAGAAACACTGAAGCTTTCTTT. Its protein is CASSLGQRNTEAFF.

As for this clone: This sample also contains other DNA sequences that code for the same CDR3. The chain uses TRBV18 and TRBJ2-7; 9 nucleotides match TRBD1. Germline trimming cut 3 bases from V and 7 bases from J; bases unmatched to any gene: 4. Germline V gives CDR1 KGHSH, CDR2 LQKENI. The CDR3 has 13 amino acids. The CDR3 sequence is CASSPGTGYEQYF. DNA for the CDR3: TGTGCCAGCTCACCCGGGACAGGGTATGAGCAGTACTTC.

J is TRBJ2-1 and V is TRBV6-5; a weak D match, TRBD2 (6 bases). CDR1 is MNHEY, CDR2 SVGAGI, per germline. The CDR3 loop spans 15 amino acids. The germline V and J ends were trimmed by 7 bases and 7 bases, with 20 bases remaining between them. The CDR3 bases are TGTGCCAGCACCAAGAAGGAGGGGAGGTGGAATGAGCAGTTCTTC. Its protein is CASTKKEGRWNEQFF.

The chain joins TRBV6-5 to TRBJ1-2; 7 nucleotides agree with TRBD1. The CDR3 is 14 residues long. V was pared by 4 bases and J by 7 bases, with 9 bases of the junction left unmatched. Germline V gives CDR1 MNHEY, CDR2 SVGAGI. CDR3 residues: CASSCRGSVCGYTF. The DNA for the CDR3 is TGTGCCAGCAGTTGCAGGGGGTCGGTTTGTGGCTACACCTTC.

The chain couples TRBV18 to TRBJ2-2, with a possible D match to TRBD1 (6 bases). Per germline, CDR1 KGHSH and CDR2 LQKENI. The CDR3 is 15 amino acids. V was trimmed by 2 bases and J by 5 bases, leaving 12 bases between them. CDR3 region: CASSPYRVETGELFF. For the CDR3, the DNA is TGTGCCAGCTCACCATACAGGGTGGAAACCGGGGAGCTGTTTTTT. The whole variable domain, filled in from reference TRBV18 and TRBJ2-2, reads NAGVMQNPRHLVRRRGQEARLRCSPMKGHSHVYWYRQLPEEGLKFMVYLQKENIIDESGMPKERFSAEFPKEGPSILRIQQVVRGDSAAYFCASSPYRVETGELFFGEGSRLTVL.

The chain links TRBV7-9 to TRBJ2-3; 7 nucleotides agree with TRBD2. The CDR3 covers 14 residues. CDR1 and CDR2 from the germline V gene are SEHNR and FQNEAQ (reference sequence). Germline trimming cut 6 bases from V and 1 base from J; bases unmatched to any gene: 4. As DNA, the CDR3 is TGTGCCAGCAGTTTGAGCGGGGGCACAGATACGCAGTATTTT. Protein product: CASSLSGGTDTQYF.

The chain links TRBV30 to TRBJ1-1; D remains unclear. Deletions cut 7 bases from V and 4 bases from J, with 16 bases between. In germline, CDR1 is GTSNPN, CDR2 SVGIG (reference sequence). The CDR3 covers 13 residues. The CDR3 region has the DNA TGTGCCTCCTTAAGTACGGGGATCACTGAAGCTTTCTTT. This codes for CASLSTGITEAFF.

The chain carries TRBV5-1 and TRBJ1-2; TRBD1 matches 8 bases. CDR1 SGHRS and CDR2 YFSETQ come from the germline V gene. J was trimmed by 3 bases and V by 4 bases; bases with no gene match: 8. CDR3 size: 15 residues. The CDR3: CASSRAGQDYYGYTF. Here the CDR3 DNA reads TGCGCCAGCAGCAGGGCGGGACAGGACTACTATGGCTACACCTTC.

The rearrangement links TRBV3-1 (or the pseudogene TRBV3-2) to TRBJ2-7; 15 bases agree with TRBD2. Losses at the gene ends were 4 bases for V and 9 bases for J; bases not matched to a gene: 4. There are 14 residues in the CDR3. The V gene's germline CDR1 is LGHDT and CDR2 YNNKEL (reference sequence). The CDR3 DNA sequence: TGTGCCAGCAGCCCTGGACTAGCGGGAGGGACGCAGTACTTC. Protein sequence: CASSPGLAGGTQYF.

The chain has TRBV11-2 and TRBJ2-3; 11 nucleotides align to TRBD1. J gave up 4 bases and V 3 bases, and 3 bases lay outside the gene matches. The germline V gene has CDR1 SGHAT and CDR2 FQNNGV. The CDR3 sequence is 15 residues long. In DNA form, the CDR3 reads TGTGCCAGCAGCTTTTCGGACAGGGGGCCAGATACGCAGTATTTT. Its translation: CASSFSDRGPDTQYF.

This clone was seen only a few times. The J gene is TRBJ2-1, the V gene TRBV6-2 or TRBV6-3; no firm D call. V lost 2 bases and J 2 bases, leaving 10 bases between the germline ends. Germline values: CDR1 MNHEY, CDR2 SVGEGT. This CDR3 spans 15 amino acids. CDR3 bases: TGTGCCAGCAGTTACGTCACTACCGCCTACAATGAGCAGTTCTTC. Protein sequence: CASSYVTTAYNEQFF.

This chain joins TRBV28 and TRBJ1-2, with D unclear. The CDR3 extends over 14 amino acids. Germline V gives CDR1 MDHEN, CDR2 SYDVKM. Trimming pared 4 bases from V and 6 bases from J, leaving 15 bases between. The CDR3 loop reads CASSSGGVAHGYTF. The CDR3 bases are TGTGCCAGCAGTTCAGGAGGAGTTGCCCATGGCTACACCTTC.

The chain carries TRBV7-8 and TRBJ2-7; TRBD2 matches at 8 bases. The trim removed 5 bases at V and 4 bases at J, leaving 7 bases unmatched. This CDR3 is built from 14 residues. Germline-derived CDR1 and CDR2 are SGHVS and FQNEAQ. The DNA for the CDR3 is TGTGCCAGCAGCCCGAGGACTAGCAGTTACGAGCAGTACTTC. As protein: CASSPRTSSYEQYF. Based on the CDR3 plus reference TRBV7-8 and TRBJ2-7, the full variable domain is GAGVSQSPRYKVAKRGQDVALRCDPISGHVSLFWYQQALGQGPEFLTYFQNEAQLDKSGLPSDRFFAERPEGSVSTLKIQRTQQEDSAVYLCASSPRTSSYEQYFGPGTRLTVT.

The V call is TRBV4-3, the J call TRBJ2-2; D ambiguous. The CDR3 is 13 amino acids. Germline V lookup: CDR1 LGHNA, CDR2 YSLEER. Trimming left V 4 bases short and J 6 bases short, with 9 bases between. DNA of the CDR3: TGCGCCAGCAGCCCCCTCGGGTCCGGGGAGCTGTTTTTT. Its translation is CASSPLGSGELFF.

J is TRBJ2-5 and V is TRBV21-1; the D segment call TRBD2 is taken from the table without a DNA check. TRBV21-1 is tagged as a pseudogene. There are 13 residues in the CDR3. This CDR3 is CASSKAHGETQYF. Written as DNA, the CDR3 is TGTGCCAGCAGCAAAGCGCACGGGGAGACCCAGTACTTC.